A selection of T cell receptor beta chains follows, all from one sample in a study of T cells in Graves' hyperthyroidism and ophthalmopathy. TCRdb re-called the multiplex PCR reads with MiXCR, one entry per CDR3 protein. The table records about 500,000 distinct CDR3 sequences, around 15% of them present only once. The sequencing sample was made of blood. The receptors originated from a woman younger than 35 with Graves' hyperthyroidism. CDR3s include the opening cysteine and the closing phenylalanine or tryptophan. A D gene is named only where the DNA matches it firmly. Size values are once, few and many counts, or a class for expanded clones, and some rows have none.

size: NA; D: TRBD1; J: TRBJ1-5; V: TRBV5-6; DNA: TGTGCCAGCAGCTTCGGACAGGGGGGCAATCAGTCCCAGCATTTT; CDR3: CASSFGQGGNQSQHF
size: many; D: NA; J: TRBJ2-3; V: TRBV29-1; DNA: TGCAGCCGGTGGCCAAACAGGGAGCCAGATACGCAGTATTTT; CDR3: CSRWPNREPDTQYF
size: NA; D: TRBD2; J: TRBJ2-3; V: TRBV20-1; DNA: TGCAGTAGCGGGGTTGCTAGCACAGATACGCAGTATTTT; CDR3: CSSGVASTDTQYF
size: NA; D: NA; J: TRBJ2-7; V: TRBV18; DNA: TGTGCCAGCTCACCACAACCGACCGGCGAGCAGTACTTC; CDR3: CASSPQPTGEQYF
size: many; D: TRBD1; J: TRBJ1-6; V: TRBV28; DNA: TGTGCCAGCAGTTCGGGACAGGGGGGTAATTCACCCCTCCACTTT; CDR3: CASSSGQGGNSPLHF
size: NA; D: NA; J: TRBJ2-7; V: TRBV20-1; DNA: TGCAGTGCTAGGGTGACTAGTCCCCAGCAGTACTTC; CDR3: CSARVTSPQQYF
size: once; D: TRBD1; J: TRBJ1-5; V: TRBV7-2; DNA: TGTGCCAGCAGCTTAGCTCGGCCAGGGGGACAGCCCCAGCATTTT; CDR3: CASSLARPGGQPQHF
size: few; D: NA; J: TRBJ2-1; V: TRBV5-1; DNA: TGCGCCAGCAGCTTGTTCCCTAGACGCGGTGAGCAGTTCTTC; CDR3: CASSLFPRRGEQFF
size: many; D: NA; J: TRBJ2-3; V: TRBV20-1; DNA: TGCAGTGCTAGTGGGGGATTGGAAGATACGCAGTATTTT; CDR3: CSASGGLEDTQYF
size: many; D: NA; J: TRBJ2-7; V: TRBV3-1; DNA: TGTGCCAGCAGCCAAGACGCTAGGAGCTCCTACGAGCAGTACTTC; CDR3: CASSQDARSSYEQYF
size: NA; D: NA; J: TRBJ1-3; V: TRBV6-5; DNA: TGTGCCAGCAGTTACGCATTCAGGGTCGGGGAGTACACCATATATTTT; CDR3: CASSYAFRVGEYTIYF
size: NA; D: NA; J: TRBJ2-7; V: TRBV19; DNA: TGTGCCAGTAGTATCGGAGGTTACTACGAGCAGTACTTC; CDR3: CASSIGGYYEQYF
size: many; D: NA; J: TRBJ2-5; V: TRBV11-2; DNA: TGTGCCAGCAGTTCTCCGGGACGGAGGTTACAAGAGACCCAGTACTTC; CDR3: CASSSPGRRLQETQYF
size: NA; D: NA; J: TRBJ1-2; V: TRBV5-4; DNA: TGTGCCAGCAGCCTTTCCGGGACAAAAGCCAACTATGGCTACACCTTC; CDR3: CASSLSGTKANYGYTF
size: few; D: NA; J: TRBJ1-3; V: TRBV7-2; DNA: TGTGCCAGCAGCTTGGGTGCTGGGGTCTCTGGAAACACCATATATTTT; CDR3: CASSLGAGVSGNTIYF
size: few; D: TRBD1; J: TRBJ1-6; V: TRBV11-2; DNA: TGTGCCAGCAGCTATCAAGGACAGGGAGGTTCACCCCTCCACTTT; CDR3: CASSYQGQGGSPLHF
size: few; D: TRBD1; J: TRBJ2-5; V: TRBV19; DNA: TGTGCCAGTAAGACCGGGACAGGGTTCCAAGAGACCCAGTACTTC; CDR3: CASKTGTGFQETQYF
size: many; D: NA; J: TRBJ2-3; V: TRBV6-6; DNA: TGTGCCAGCAGTTACACAGAGTCCACAGATACGCAGTATTTT; CDR3: CASSYTESTDTQYF
size: few; D: NA; J: TRBJ1-4; V: TRBV12-3/TRBV12-4; DNA: TGTGCCAGCAGTTTAGTCGGGGGAGCGGCTGAAAAACTGTTTTTT; CDR3: CASSLVGGAAEKLFF
size: many; D: TRBD2; J: TRBJ2-7; V: TRBV6-5; DNA: TGTGCCAGCAGTTACGGGAGGGACGAGCAGTACTTC; CDR3: CASSYGRDEQYF
size: NA; D: NA; J: TRBJ2-7; V: TRBV5-4; DNA: TGTGCCAGCAGCTTGGGTCAGGGATTCGCCTACGAGCAGTACTTC; CDR3: CASSLGQGFAYEQYF
size: NA; D: NA; J: TRBJ1-1; V: TRBV6-2/TRBV6-3; DNA: TGTGCCAGCAGTTACTCTGCGGAAGTGGGATACACTGAAGCTTTCTTT; CDR3: CASSYSAEVGYTEAFF
size: few; D: NA; J: TRBJ2-7; V: TRBV6-1; DNA: TGTGCCAGCAGGGGAAGGGCGGGGTACGAGCAGTACTTC; CDR3: CASRGRAGYEQYF
size: few; D: NA; J: TRBJ2-2; V: TRBV9; DNA: TGTGCCAGCAGCGTCGAGGGGGTTGGGACCGGGGAGCTGTTTTTT; CDR3: CASSVEGVGTGELFF
size: many; D: NA; J: TRBJ2-7; V: TRBV28; DNA: TGTGCCAGCAGTTTGAGCGGGCCCCCCTACGAGCAGTACTTC; CDR3: CASSLSGPPYEQYF